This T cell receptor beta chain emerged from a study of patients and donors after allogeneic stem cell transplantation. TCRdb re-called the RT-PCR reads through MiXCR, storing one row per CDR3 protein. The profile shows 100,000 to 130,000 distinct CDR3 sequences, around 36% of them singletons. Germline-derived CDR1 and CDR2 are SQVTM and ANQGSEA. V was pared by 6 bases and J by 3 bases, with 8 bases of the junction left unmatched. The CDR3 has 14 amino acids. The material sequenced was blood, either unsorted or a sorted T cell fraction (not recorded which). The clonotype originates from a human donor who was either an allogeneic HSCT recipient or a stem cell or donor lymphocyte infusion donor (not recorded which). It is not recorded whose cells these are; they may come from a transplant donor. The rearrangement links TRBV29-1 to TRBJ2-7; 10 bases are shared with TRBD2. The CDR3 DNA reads TGCAGCGTGGCCGGGACTAGCGAGTTCTACGAGCAGTACTTC. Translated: CSVAGTSEFYEQYF.